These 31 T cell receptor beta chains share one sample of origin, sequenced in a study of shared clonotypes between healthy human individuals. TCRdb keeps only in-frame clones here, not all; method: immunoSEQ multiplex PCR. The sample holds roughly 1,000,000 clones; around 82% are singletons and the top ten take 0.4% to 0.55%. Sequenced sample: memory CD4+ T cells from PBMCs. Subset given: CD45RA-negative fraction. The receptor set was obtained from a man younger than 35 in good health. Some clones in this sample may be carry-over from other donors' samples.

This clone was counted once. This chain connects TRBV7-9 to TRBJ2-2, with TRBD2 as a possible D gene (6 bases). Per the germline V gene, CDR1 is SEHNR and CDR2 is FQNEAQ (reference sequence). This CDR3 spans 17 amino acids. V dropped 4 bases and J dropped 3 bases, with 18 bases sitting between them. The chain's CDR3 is CASSSLWGGFHTGELFF. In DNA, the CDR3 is TGTGCCAGCAGCTCCCTCTGGGGAGGCTTCCACACCGGGGAGCTGTTTTTT.

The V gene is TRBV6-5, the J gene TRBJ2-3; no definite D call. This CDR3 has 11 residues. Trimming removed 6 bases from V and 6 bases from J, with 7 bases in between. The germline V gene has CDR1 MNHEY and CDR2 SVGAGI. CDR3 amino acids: CASRVGDTQYF. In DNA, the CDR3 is TGTGCCAGCAGGGTAGGCGATACGCAGTATTTT.

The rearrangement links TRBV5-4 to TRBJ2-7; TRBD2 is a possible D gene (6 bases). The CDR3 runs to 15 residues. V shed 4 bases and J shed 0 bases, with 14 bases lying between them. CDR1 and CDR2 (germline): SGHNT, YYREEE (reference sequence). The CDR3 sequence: CASSVAGGASYEQYF. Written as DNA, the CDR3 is TGTGCCAGCAGCGTGGCGGGCGGGGCCTCCTACGAGCAGTACTTC. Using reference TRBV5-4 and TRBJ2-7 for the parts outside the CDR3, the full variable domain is ETGVTQSPTHLIKTRGQQVTLRCSSQSGHNTVSWYQQALGQGPQFIFQYYREEENGRGNFPPRFSGLQFPNYSSELNVNALELDDSALYLCASSVAGGASYEQYFGPGTRLTVT.

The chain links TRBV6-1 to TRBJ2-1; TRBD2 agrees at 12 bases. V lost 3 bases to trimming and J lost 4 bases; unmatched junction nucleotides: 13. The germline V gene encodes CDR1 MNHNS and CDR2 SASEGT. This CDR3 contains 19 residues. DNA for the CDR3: TGTGCCAGCAGTGAGGGACTGCTTGGACTAGCGGGATCTTACAATGAGCAGTTCTTC. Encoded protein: CASSEGLLGLAGSYNEQFF.

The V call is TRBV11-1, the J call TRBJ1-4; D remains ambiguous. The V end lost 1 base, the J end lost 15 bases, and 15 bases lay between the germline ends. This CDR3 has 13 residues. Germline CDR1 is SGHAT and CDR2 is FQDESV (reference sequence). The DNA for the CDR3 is TGTGCCAGCAGCTTAGGTCGGGGTTATAACTTGTTTTTT. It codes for CASSLGRGYNLFF.

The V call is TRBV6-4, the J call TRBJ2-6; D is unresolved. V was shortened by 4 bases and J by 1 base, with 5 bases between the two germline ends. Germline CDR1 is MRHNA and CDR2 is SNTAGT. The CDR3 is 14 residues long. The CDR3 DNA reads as TGTGCCAGCAGTGTAATGTCTGGGGCCAACGTCCTGACTTTC. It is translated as CASSVMSGANVLTF.

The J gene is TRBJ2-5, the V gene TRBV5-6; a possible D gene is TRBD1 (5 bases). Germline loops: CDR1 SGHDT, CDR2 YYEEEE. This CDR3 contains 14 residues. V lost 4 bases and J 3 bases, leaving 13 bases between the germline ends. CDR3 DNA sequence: TGTGCCAGCAGCCGGATAGGGGCTGAAGAGACCCAGTACTTC. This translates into CASSRIGAEETQYF.

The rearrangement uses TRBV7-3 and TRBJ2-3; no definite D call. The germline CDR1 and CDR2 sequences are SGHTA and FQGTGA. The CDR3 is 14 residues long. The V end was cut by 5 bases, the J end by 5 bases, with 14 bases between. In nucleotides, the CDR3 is TGTGCCAGCAGCGACCTAAAACTGGGAGATACGCAGTATTTT. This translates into CASSDLKLGDTQYF. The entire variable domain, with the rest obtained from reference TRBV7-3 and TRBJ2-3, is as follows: GAGVSQTPSNKVTEKGKYVELRCDPISGHTALYWYRQSLGQGPEFLIYFQGTGAADDSGLPNDRFFAVRPEGSVSTLKIQRTERGDSAVYLCASSDLKLGDTQYFGPGTRLTVL.

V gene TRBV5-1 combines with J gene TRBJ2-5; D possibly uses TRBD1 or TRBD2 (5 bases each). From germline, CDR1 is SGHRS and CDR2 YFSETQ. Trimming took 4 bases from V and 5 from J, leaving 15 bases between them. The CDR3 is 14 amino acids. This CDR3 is CASSRGLPGETQYF. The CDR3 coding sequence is TGCGCCAGCAGCCGGGGCCTCCCGGGGGAGACCCAGTACTTC.

The CDR3 loop is CASTTDSTYNEQFF. The CDR3 coding sequence is TGCGCCAGCACGACGGACTCCACCTACAATGAGCAGTTCTTC. The rearrangement uses TRBV5-1 and TRBJ2-1; tentatively, D is TRBD2 (5 bases). CDR1 is SGHRS, CDR2 YFSETQ, per germline. This CDR3 spans 14 amino acids. Deletions cut 6 bases from V and 2 bases from J, with 12 bases between.

This CDR3 is CASSLQGFGNTIYF. The CDR3 nucleotides are TGTGCCAGTAGTCTCCAGGGTTTTGGAAACACCATATATTTT. The chain couples TRBV19 to TRBJ1-3; TRBD1 might be the D (5 bases). The V gene's germline CDR1 is LNHDA and CDR2 SQIVND (reference sequence). This CDR3 region has 14 residues. The ends were cut back, 5 bases at V and 3 bases at J, with 11 bases in the middle.

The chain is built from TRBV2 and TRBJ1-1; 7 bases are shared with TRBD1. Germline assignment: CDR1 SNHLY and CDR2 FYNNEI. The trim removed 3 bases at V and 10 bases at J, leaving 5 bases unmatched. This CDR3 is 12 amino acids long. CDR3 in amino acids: CASSDEGAVAFF. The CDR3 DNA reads TGTGCCAGCAGTGATGAGGGGGCCGTAGCTTTCTTT.

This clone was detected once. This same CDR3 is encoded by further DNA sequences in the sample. CDR3 in DNA: TGTGCCAGCTCACCGACAGGGGGTGGCACTGAAGCTTTCTTT. This codes for CASSPTGGGTEAFF. The V and J genes are TRBV18 and TRBJ1-1; 9 positions agree with TRBD1. CDR1 is KGHSH, CDR2 LQKENI, per germline. CDR3 length: 14 residues. Germline trimming cut 3 bases from V and 4 bases from J; bases unmatched to any gene: 3.

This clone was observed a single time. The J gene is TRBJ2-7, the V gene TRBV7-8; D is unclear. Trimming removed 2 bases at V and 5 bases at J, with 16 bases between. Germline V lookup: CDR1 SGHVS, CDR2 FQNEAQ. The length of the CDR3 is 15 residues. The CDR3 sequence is CASSLTVPVTHEQYF. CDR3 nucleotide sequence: TGTGCCAGCAGCTTAACTGTCCCAGTTACCCACGAGCAGTACTTC.

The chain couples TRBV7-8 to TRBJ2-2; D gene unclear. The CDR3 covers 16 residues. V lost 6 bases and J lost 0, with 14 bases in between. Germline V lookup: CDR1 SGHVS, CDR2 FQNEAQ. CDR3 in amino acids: CASSSATVANTGELFF. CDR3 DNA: TGTGCCAGCAGTTCGGCCACGGTAGCGAACACCGGGGAGCTGTTTTTT.

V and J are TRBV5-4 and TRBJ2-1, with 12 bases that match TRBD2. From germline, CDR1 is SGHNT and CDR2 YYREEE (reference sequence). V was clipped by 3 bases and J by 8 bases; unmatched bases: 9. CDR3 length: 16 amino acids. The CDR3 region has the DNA TGTGCCAGCAGCTACGGCGGACTAGCGGGATTTCATGAGCAGTTCTTC. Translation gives CASSYGGLAGFHEQFF.

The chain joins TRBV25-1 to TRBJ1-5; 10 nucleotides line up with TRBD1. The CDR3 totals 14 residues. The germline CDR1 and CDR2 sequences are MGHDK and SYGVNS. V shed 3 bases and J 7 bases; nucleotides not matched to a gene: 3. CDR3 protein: CASSDGTGAQPQHF. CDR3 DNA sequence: TGTGCCAGCAGTGACGGGACAGGGGCCCAGCCCCAGCATTTT.

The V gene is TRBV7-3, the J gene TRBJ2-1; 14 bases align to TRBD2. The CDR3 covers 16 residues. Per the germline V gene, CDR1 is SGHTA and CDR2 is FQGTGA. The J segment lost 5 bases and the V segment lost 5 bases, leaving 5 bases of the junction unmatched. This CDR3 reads CASSQTSGRAHNEQFF. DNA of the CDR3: TGTGCCAGCAGCCAGACTAGCGGGAGGGCTCACAATGAGCAGTTCTTC.

The CDR3 nucleotides are TGTGCCTGGAACAGGGGGCGGCTCGTTGGTGAGCAGTTCTTC. Its translation is CAWNRGRLVGEQFF. V usage is TRBV30 and J usage is TRBJ2-1, with 9 bases lining up with TRBD1. Germline CDR1 GTSNPN, CDR2 SVGIG (reference sequence). V shed 4 bases, J shed 9 bases, and the junction held 10 bases outside the gene matches. The length of the CDR3 is 14 residues.

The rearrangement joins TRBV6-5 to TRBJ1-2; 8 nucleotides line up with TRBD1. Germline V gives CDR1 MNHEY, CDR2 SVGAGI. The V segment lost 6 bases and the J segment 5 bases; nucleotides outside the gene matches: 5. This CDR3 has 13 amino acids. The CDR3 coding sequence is TGTGCCAGCAGCTTCGGACAGGGTTATGGCTACACCTTC. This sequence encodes CASSFGQGYGYTF.

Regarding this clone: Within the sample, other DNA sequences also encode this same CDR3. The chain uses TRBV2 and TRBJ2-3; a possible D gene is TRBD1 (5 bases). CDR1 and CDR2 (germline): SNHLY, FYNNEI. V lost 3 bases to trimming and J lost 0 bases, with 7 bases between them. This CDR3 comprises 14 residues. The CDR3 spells CASSDRASTDTQYF. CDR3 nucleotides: TGTGCCAGCAGTGACAGGGCTAGCACAGATACGCAGTATTTT.

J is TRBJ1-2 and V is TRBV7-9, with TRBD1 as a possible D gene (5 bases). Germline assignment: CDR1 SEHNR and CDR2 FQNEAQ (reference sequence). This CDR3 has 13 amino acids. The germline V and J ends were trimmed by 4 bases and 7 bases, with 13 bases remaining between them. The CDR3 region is CASSYPGFGGYTF. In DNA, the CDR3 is TGTGCCAGCAGCTATCCAGGGTTTGGTGGCTACACCTTC.

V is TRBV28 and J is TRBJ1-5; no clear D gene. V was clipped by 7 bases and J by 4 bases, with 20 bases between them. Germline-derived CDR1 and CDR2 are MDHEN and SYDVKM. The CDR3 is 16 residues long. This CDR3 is CASIPLNRKSNQPQHF. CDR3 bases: TGTGCCAGCATCCCCCTAAACAGAAAGTCAAATCAGCCCCAGCATTTT.

The CDR3 DNA is TGTGCCATCAGTGATTCCGGGACAGTCTACGAGCAGTACTTC. It is translated as CAISDSGTVYEQYF. The chain uses TRBV10-3 and TRBJ2-7, with 7 bases fitting TRBD1. V lost 3 bases, J lost 3 bases, and 5 bases stayed unmatched. Germline assignment: CDR1 ENHRY and CDR2 SYGVKD. This CDR3 spans 14 amino acids.

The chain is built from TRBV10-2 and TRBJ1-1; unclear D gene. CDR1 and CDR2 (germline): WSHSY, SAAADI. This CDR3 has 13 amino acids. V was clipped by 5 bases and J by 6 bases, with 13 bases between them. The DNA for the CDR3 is TGCGCCAGCAGTCCCGGGGAGGACGCTGAAGCTTTCTTT. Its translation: CASSPGEDAEAFF.

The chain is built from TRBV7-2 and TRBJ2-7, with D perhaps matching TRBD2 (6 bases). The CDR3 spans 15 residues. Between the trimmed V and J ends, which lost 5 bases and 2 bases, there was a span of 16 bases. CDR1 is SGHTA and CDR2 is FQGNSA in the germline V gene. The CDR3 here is CASSLTRDSAYEQYF. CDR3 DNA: TGTGCCAGCAGCCTTACCCGGGACTCAGCCTACGAGCAGTACTTC.

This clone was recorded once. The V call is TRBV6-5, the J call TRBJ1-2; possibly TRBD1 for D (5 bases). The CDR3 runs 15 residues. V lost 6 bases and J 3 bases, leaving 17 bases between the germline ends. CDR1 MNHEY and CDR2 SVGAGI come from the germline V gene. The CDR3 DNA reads TGTGCCAGCAGGCTAGGGGCAGGACTGGACTATGGCTACACCTTC. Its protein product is CASRLGAGLDYGYTF.

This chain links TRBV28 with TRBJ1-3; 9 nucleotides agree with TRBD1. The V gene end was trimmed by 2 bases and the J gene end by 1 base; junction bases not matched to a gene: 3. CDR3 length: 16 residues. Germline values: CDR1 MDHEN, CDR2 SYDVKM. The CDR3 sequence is CASSLQDRGSGNTIYF. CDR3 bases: TGTGCCAGCAGTTTACAGGACAGGGGTTCTGGAAACACCATATATTTT.

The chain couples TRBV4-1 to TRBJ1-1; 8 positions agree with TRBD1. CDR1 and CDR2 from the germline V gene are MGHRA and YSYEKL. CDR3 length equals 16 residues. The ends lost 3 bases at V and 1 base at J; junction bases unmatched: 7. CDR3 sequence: CASSHNFGQGNTEAFF. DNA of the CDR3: TGCGCCAGCAGCCACAATTTTGGACAGGGGAACACTGAAGCTTTCTTT.

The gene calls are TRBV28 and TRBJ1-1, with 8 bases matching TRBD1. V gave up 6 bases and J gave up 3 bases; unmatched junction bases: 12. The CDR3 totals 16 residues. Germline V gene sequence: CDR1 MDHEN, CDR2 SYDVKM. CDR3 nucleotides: TGTGCCAGCAGCCCCCCCAGGCCAGGGGGCCACACTGAAGCTTTCTTT. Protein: CASSPPRPGGHTEAFF.

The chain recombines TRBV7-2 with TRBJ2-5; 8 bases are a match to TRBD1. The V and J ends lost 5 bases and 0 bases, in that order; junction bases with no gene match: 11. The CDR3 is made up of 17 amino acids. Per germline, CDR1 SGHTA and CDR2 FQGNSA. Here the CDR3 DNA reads TGTGCCAGCAGCCTCGGCAGGGGGCGAATCAACCAAGAGACCCAGTACTTC. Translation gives CASSLGRGRINQETQYF.